This entry is about one T cell receptor (beta chain). The data derive from a study of cytomegalovirus exposure and HLA in healthy donors. 60 Vbeta and 13 Jbeta primers were used in PCR. Profiling relied on immunoSEQ multiplex PCR, and the TCRdb table lists in-frame clones only, not all of them. Among roughly 110,000 clones listed, around three quarters were seen once. The CDR3 runs 14 residues. V trimming: 4 bases; J trimming: 10 bases; junction bases outside the gene matches: 15. Germline assignment: CDR1 GTSNPN and CDR2 SVGIG (reference sequence). The chain carries TRBV30 and TRBJ1-2; 7 nucleotides agree with TRBD1. This TCR was sampled from a woman aged 25 to 45 in good health and CMV-seronegative. Sequenced input: PBMCs. The CDR3 sequence is CAWTPLTGILAYTF. CDR3 nucleotides: TGTGCCTGGACCCCCCTGACAGGGATTTTGGCCTACACCTTC. The whole variable domain, remainder taken from reference TRBV30 and TRBJ1-2, is SQTIHQWPATLVQPVGSPLSLECTVEGTSNPNLYWYRQAAGRGLQLLFYSVGIGQISSEVPQNLSASRPQDRQFILSSKKLLLSDSGFYLCAWTPLTGILAYTFGSGTRLTVV.